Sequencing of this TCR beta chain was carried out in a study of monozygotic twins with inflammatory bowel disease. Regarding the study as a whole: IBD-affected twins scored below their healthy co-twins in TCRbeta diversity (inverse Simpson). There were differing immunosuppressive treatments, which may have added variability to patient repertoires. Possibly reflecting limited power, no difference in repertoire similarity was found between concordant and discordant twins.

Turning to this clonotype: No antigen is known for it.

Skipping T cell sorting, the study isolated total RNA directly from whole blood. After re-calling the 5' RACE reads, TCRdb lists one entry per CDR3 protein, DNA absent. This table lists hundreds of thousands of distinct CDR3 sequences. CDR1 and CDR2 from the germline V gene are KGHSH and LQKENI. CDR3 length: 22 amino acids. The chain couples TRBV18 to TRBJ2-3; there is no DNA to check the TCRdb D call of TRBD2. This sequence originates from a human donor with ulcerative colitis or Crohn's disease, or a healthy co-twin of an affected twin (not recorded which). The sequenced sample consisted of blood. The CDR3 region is CASSPARGAPGTSGRAGDTQYF.